This TCR beta chain was identified during a study of shared clonotypes between healthy human individuals. General study findings and limits: Although depth was large, rarefaction showed that sequencing of the sorted subsets was incomplete.

Clones were read by immunoSEQ multiplex PCR, and TCRdb kept only the in-frame ones, dropping some. Seen here are 1.5 million to 2.5 million clones, roughly 95% observed once, and the top ten hold 0.95% to 1.5%. The CDR3 extends over 15 amino acids. The germline gives CDR1 SGDLS, CDR2 YYNGEE. The V end lost 4 bases, the J end lost 4 bases, and 16 bases lay between the germline ends. Cells designated naive CD8 were CD45RO-negative and were positively selected for CCR7, with terminally differentiated effector memory CD45RA+ cells excluded. Note on this clone: Its antigen is currently unknown.

Sequencing used naive CD8+ T cells sorted from blood. This chain uses TRBV9 with TRBJ2-3; possible D gene TRBD1, 5 bases. The receptor comes from a man aged 18 to 30 in good health. The CDR3 is CASSFAGLGPDTQYF. CDR3 nucleotides: TGTGCCAGCAGCTTTGCAGGGCTTGGTCCAGATACGCAGTATTTT.